Shown below are 10 T cell receptor beta chains from a single sample sequenced in a study of T-cell reconstitution after alpha-beta-depleted transplantation in children. Unique molecular identifiers were incorporated into the prepared TCRbeta library. Via MiXCR, TCRdb re-called the PCR reads, giving one row per CDR3 protein. Altogether 490,000 or so distinct CDR3 sequences are present, approximately 12% being singletons, with the ten largest covering around 6.1%. The sequencing used PBMCs from the stem cell graft donor, collected from the stem cell graft. The receptors come from a human donor who donated a stem cell graft to a child with combined immunodeficiency.

This clonotype was picked up many times. The gene calls are TRBV29-1 and TRBJ2-7; D possibly corresponds to TRBD2 (6 bases). The germline V gene has CDR1 SQVTM and CDR2 ANQGSEA. Deletions cut 6 bases from V and 0 bases from J, with 12 bases between. The length of the CDR3 is 13 residues. The CDR3 DNA sequence: TGCAGCGTAAAATCGGGACTCTCCTACGAGCAGTACTTC. Its translation: CSVKSGLSYEQYF.

The genes are TRBV11-2 and TRBJ2-1, with 13 nucleotides matching TRBD2. V lost 0 bases, J lost 7 bases, and 9 bases stayed unmatched. From germline, CDR1 is SGHAT and CDR2 FQNNGV. The CDR3 runs to 18 residues. DNA for the CDR3: TGTGCCAGCAGCTTAGACCATGGACTAGCGGGAGAGCGGAATGAGCAGTTCTTC. It encodes CASSLDHGLAGERNEQFF. The variable domain in full, completed from reference TRBV11-2 and TRBJ2-1, reads EAGVAQSPRYKIIEKRQSVAFWCNPISGHATLYWYQQILGQGPKLLIQFQNNGVVDDSQLPKDRFSAERLKGVDSTLKIQPAKLEDSAVYLCASSLDHGLAGERNEQFFGPGTRLTVL.

This clonotype was observed a few times. V is TRBV24-1 and J is TRBJ2-2; TRBD2 matches 9 bases. The CDR3 length is 14 residues. CDR1 KGHDR and CDR2 SFDVKD come from the germline V gene. V shed 12 bases and J 4 bases; nucleotides not matched to a gene: 8. Here the CDR3 reads CAARGGGRTGELFF. The CDR3 nucleotides are TGTGCCGCCCGCGGGGGGGGGCGCACCGGGGAGCTGTTTTTT.

The chain combines TRBV5-1 with TRBJ2-7, with D hard to call. Germline lookup yields CDR1 SGHRS and CDR2 YFSETQ. V shed 0 bases and J shed 3 bases, with 10 bases lying between them. CDR3 length: 14 residues. The CDR3 DNA reads as TGCGCCAGCAGCTTGGGACAACTTTTCTACGAGCAGTACTTC. Its protein product is CASSLGQLFYEQYF. Based on the CDR3 plus reference TRBV5-1 and TRBJ2-7, the full variable domain is KAGVTQTPRYLIKTRGQQVTLSCSPISGHRSVSWYQQTPGQGLQFLFEYFSETQRNKGNFPGRFSGRQFSNSRSEMNVSTLELGDSALYLCASSLGQLFYEQYFGPGTRLTVT.

This clonotype was detected ten times or more. J is TRBJ1-1 and V is TRBV7-2; D might be TRBD1 (5 bases). CDR1 and CDR2 (germline): SGHTA, FQGNSA. The CDR3 is made up of 12 amino acids. The ends were cut back, 5 bases at V and 9 bases at J, with 13 bases in the middle. The CDR3 nucleotides read TGTGCCAGCAGCGAAACCCCGGGACAAGCTTTCTTT. Translated: CASSETPGQAFF.

This clonotype was seen more than once but under ten times. The genes are TRBV24-1 and TRBJ1-5, with a possible D match to TRBD1 (6 bases). The CDR3 is 16 amino acids. Deletions cut 0 bases from V and 0 bases from J, with 8 bases between. Germline values: CDR1 KGHDR, CDR2 SFDVKD. The CDR3 loop is CATSDLRGASNQPQHF. The DNA of the CDR3 is TGTGCCACCAGTGATTTGAGGGGGGCTAGCAATCAGCCCCAGCATTTT.

This clonotype was observed at least ten times. The CDR3 loop reads CASSDLTYNQPQHF. The CDR3 DNA follows: TGTGCCAGCAGTGACTTAACATACAATCAGCCCCAGCATTTT. The chain links TRBV2 to TRBJ1-5; D not resolved. CDR1 is SNHLY and CDR2 is FYNNEI in the germline V gene. Trimming took 3 bases from V and 3 from J, leaving 9 bases between them. The CDR3 has 14 residues.

This clonotype was recorded at least ten times. The CDR3: CASSERGDRNIQYF. The DNA of the CDR3 is TGTGCCAGCAGTGAAAGGGGGGATAGAAACATTCAGTACTTC. The V call is TRBV25-1, the J call TRBJ2-4; tentatively, D is TRBD1 or TRBD2 (6 bases each). The germline V gene encodes CDR1 MGHDK and CDR2 SYGVNS. This CDR3 spans 14 amino acids. With 2 bases removed from V and 6 bases from J, the gap between germline ends came to 11 bases.

The table lists this clonotype with many counts. The gene calls are TRBV27 and TRBJ2-3, with D possibly TRBD2 on 6 matching bases. The CDR3 runs 15 residues. CDR1 and CDR2 from the germline V gene are MNHEY and SMNVEV (reference sequence). V lost 3 bases and J lost 2, with 12 bases in between. The CDR3 protein is CASSFMGDFTDTQYF. CDR3 nucleotides: TGTGCCAGCAGTTTTATGGGGGACTTCACAGATACGCAGTATTTT.

This clonotype was observed at least ten times. This rearrangement joins TRBV20-1 to TRBJ2-1, with D unresolved. Trimming shortened V by 1 base and J by 0 bases, and 10 bases separated the two germline ends. The germline V gene has CDR1 DFQATT and CDR2 SNEGSKA (reference sequence). The CDR3 consists of 15 residues. CDR3 DNA sequence: TGCAGTGCTAGAGTCCCTATTAGCTCCTACAATGAGCAGTTCTTC. This encodes CSARVPISSYNEQFF.